Shown below are 5 T cell receptor beta chains from a single sample sequenced in a study of immune cell composition in non-small cell lung cancer. TCRdb's copy holds only in-frame clones and misses some; the assay was immunoSEQ multiplex PCR. Of over 9,500 clones detected, around 65% appear once; the ten largest clones hold 15% to 20%. Sequenced material: lung tumor tissue. Receptors were obtained from a human donor with non-small cell lung cancer.

The rearrangement uses TRBV29-1 and TRBJ2-5; 7 nucleotides line up with TRBD1. The CDR3 extends over 14 amino acids. Germline V gene sequence: CDR1 SQVTM, CDR2 ANQGSEA. Germline trimming cut 4 bases from V and 9 bases from J; bases unmatched to any gene: 14. The DNA for the CDR3 is TGCAGCGTTGGAGGGACAGCGTACTTTCGGGCCCAGTACTTC. Its translation is CSVGGTAYFRAQYF.

This clone was seen a handful of times. The chain combines TRBV18 with TRBJ2-1; no reliable D call. Trimming took 5 bases from V and 2 from J, leaving 10 bases between them. CDR1 is KGHSH, CDR2 LQKENI, per germline. The CDR3 consists of 14 residues. CDR3 sequence: CASSSVPAYNEQFF. The DNA for the CDR3 is TGTGCCAGCTCATCGGTCCCGGCCTACAATGAGCAGTTCTTC.

A few counts support this clone. This sequence joins TRBV18 and TRBJ1-1; D remains unclear. The CDR3 loop spans 15 amino acids. Germline lookup yields CDR1 KGHSH and CDR2 LQKENI. Trimming removed 2 bases at V and 0 bases at J, with 10 bases between. Here the CDR3 reads CASSPGGGLNTEAFF. CDR3 bases: TGTGCCAGCTCACCAGGAGGAGGGCTGAACACTGAAGCTTTCTTT.

The chain links TRBV28 to TRBJ2-5; 7 bases fit TRBD2. The ends lost 3 bases at V and 1 base at J; junction bases unmatched: 5. Germline assignment: CDR1 MDHEN and CDR2 SYDVKM. The length of the CDR3 is 15 residues. The CDR3: CASSFRGEGQETQYF. The CDR3 nucleotides read TGTGCCAGCAGTTTTCGGGGGGAGGGCCAAGAGACCCAGTACTTC. Looking up the rest from reference TRBV28 and TRBJ2-5 gives the full variable domain: DVKVTQSSRYLVKRTGEKVFLECVQDMDHENMFWYRQDPGLGLRLIYFSYDVKMKEKGDIPEGYSVSREKKERFSLILESASTNQTSMYLCASSFRGEGQETQYFGPGTRLLVL.

The V gene is TRBV7-2, the J gene TRBJ2-1, with 10 bases fitting TRBD2. Losses at the gene ends were 1 base for V and 4 bases for J; bases not matched to a gene: 7. CDR3 length: 17 residues. Germline loops: CDR1 SGHTA, CDR2 FQGNSA. CDR3 DNA: TGTGCCAGCAGCTTAGGGCCTAGCGGGAGTCCTTACAATGAGCAGTTCTTC. This sequence encodes CASSLGPSGSPYNEQFF.